Sequencing of this T cell receptor beta chain was carried out in a study of T-cell reconstitution after alpha-beta-depleted transplantation in children. This clonotype was seen a few times. During its preparation, the TCRbeta library received unique molecular identifiers. TCRdb passed the PCR reads through MiXCR, listing each CDR3 protein once. The data contain some 520,000 distinct CDR3 sequences, about 33% of them singletons. The germline gives CDR1 LNHDA, CDR2 SQIVND (reference sequence). V gave up 5 bases and J gave up 1 base; unmatched junction bases: 6. The CDR3 extends over 16 amino acids. The sequence was collected from a human donor who donated a stem cell graft to a child with aplastic anemia. This sequence joins TRBV19 and TRBJ2-1; 9 nucleotides line up with TRBD1. The specimen comprised PBMCs from the stem cell graft donor, sampled from the stem cell graft. The CDR3 DNA reads as TGTGCCAGTAGTTCACCCGGGACAGGGTCCTACAATGAGCAGTTCTTC. Translation: CASSSPGTGSYNEQFF.